The source of this TCR beta chain is a study of CD8+CD57+ T cells in acquired aplastic anemia. This clonotype has a count of ten or more. CDR3 and TCR beta VDJ profiling relied on a genomic DNA template. A single record per CDR3 protein comes from TCRdb applying MiXCR to the reads. The sample comprises about 80,000 distinct CDR3 sequences, roughly half of which are singletons, and over 50% rests with the top ten. This CDR3 contains 14 residues. Germline loops: CDR1 GTSNPN, CDR2 SVGIG (reference sequence). The V and J ends lost 0 bases and 5 bases, in that order; junction bases with no gene match: 6. The clonotype was recovered from a human donor in good health, serving as a control. The chain couples TRBV30 to TRBJ2-7; 8 positions match TRBD1. The sample comprised sorted CD4+, CD8+, or CD8+CD57+ T cells (not recorded which) from PBMCs. In DNA form, the CDR3 reads TGTGCCTGGAGTGTAGGGACAGGATGGAACGAGCAGTACTTC. Amino acids: CAWSVGTGWNEQYF.